This T cell receptor (beta chain) was captured in a study of OX40 agonist ivuxolimab in advanced cancers. As for the study in general: Patients were treated with ivuxolimab, an agonistic anti-OX40 (CD134) antibody. Dose-escalation cases comprised hepatocellular carcinoma, melanoma, renal cell or head and neck cancer. Whole-study findings and limits: CD4+ and CD8+ blood T cells expanded clonally by week 6 at 0.1 to 3.0 mg/kg.

A word on this clone: Its antigen is undetermined.

The CDR3 loop spans 12 amino acids. The germline V gene encodes CDR1 LNHDA and CDR2 SQIVND (reference sequence). Trimming took off 7 bases at V and 7 bases at J, with 14 bases between the two ends. Blood sampling took place at baseline, cycle 4 day 1, and cycle 7 day 1. Measured with immunoSEQ multiplex PCR; TCRdb has only the in-frame clones, and not every one. The sample contains some 73,000 clones, 85% to 90% of which appear only once. Here the sequenced sample was CD4+ or CD8+ T cells sorted from blood, taken in a trial of the OX40 agonist ivuxolimab. V and J are TRBV19 and TRBJ2-7; weak D call: TRBD2 (6 bases). The TCR sequence derives from an adult with an advanced solid tumor such as melanoma, head and neck, liver or kidney cancer. CDR3 in amino acids: CASISPRGEQYF. The CDR3 nucleotides are TGTGCCAGTATCTCCCCTCGGGGGGAGCAGTACTTC.